This T cell receptor (beta chain) was sequenced for a study of shared T cell receptors in the human thymus. Sequenced by immunoSEQ multiplex PCR; TCRdb stores in-frame clones only, minus some. The repertoire holds roughly 500,000 clones, with about 84% as singletons. These data are also associated with another study on human thymus T cells. That paper adds: Having corrective surgery for congenital heart defects, healthy Finnish infants were the ones who donated. Thymus tissue for the work was resected from patients undergoing corrective heart surgery. Gene usage for V and J segments appeared biased in thymic and blood repertoires. Related work found strong thymic repertoire overlap between unrelated individuals.

This TCR derives from a boy under three years old with a congenital heart defect. The sequencing input was thymocytes.

Written as DNA, the CDR3 is TGTGCCATCAGGGTAAGGACAGGAAAGAACACTGAAGCTTTCTTT. Residues: CAIRVRTGKNTEAFF. The rearrangement uses TRBV10-3 and TRBJ1-1; TRBD1 aligns across 7 bases. J gave up 1 base and V 6 bases, and 8 bases lay outside the gene matches. Germline CDR1 reads ENHRY; CDR2 reads SYGVKD. The CDR3 is 15 residues long.